This TCR beta chain was documented in a study of spatial heterogeneity in lung cancer. Study as a whole: More beta-chain than alpha-chain sequences were consistently detected. Study conclusions and caveats: For expanded intratumoral alpha and beta TCRs, counts tracked tumor mutation counts.

TCRdb called the 5' RACE reads again in MiXCR, with one record for every CDR3 protein. The data show around 3,500 distinct CDR3 sequences, about 26% seen once. Documented time point: sample taken at primary tumor resection. Material for sequencing was whole RNA from tumor, nontumor lung or frozen PBMC, left unsorted. This clonotype was observed a handful of times. Its cognate antigen is unknown. This beta chain is an unintended read in a library built for alpha chains; its size means little. With V trimmed by 4 bases and J by 4 bases, 8 bases remained unmatched. From germline, CDR1 is SGHVS and CDR2 FNYEAQ. CDR3 length: 15 amino acids.

The rearrangement joins TRBV7-6 to TRBJ2-7; 9 bases align to TRBD1. The sequenced sample was lung tumor tissue, obtained at surgery. This receptor was identified in a male donor with early-stage non-small cell lung cancer. For the CDR3, the DNA is TGTGCCAGCAGCTCCCCCCTACAGGGGGCGTACGAGCAGTACTTC. Amino acids: CASSSPLQGAYEQYF.